The 5 T cell receptor beta chains in this list originate from one sample, sequenced in a study of cytomegalovirus exposure and HLA in healthy donors. PCR used 60 Vbeta primers and 13 Jbeta primers. This table comes from immunoSEQ multiplex PCR, and its TCRdb copy is limited to in-frame clones, with some not included. Of approximately 190,000 clones listed, roughly 87% are singletons. Sequenced: PBMCs. The receptors stem from a boy younger than 10 in good health and CMV-seronegative.

The gene calls are TRBV6-6 and TRBJ1-3, with TRBD1 identical over 7 bases. CDR1 is MNHNY and CDR2 is SVGAGI in the germline V gene (reference sequence). The CDR3 sequence is 15 residues long. After removal of 6 bases from V and 1 base from J, the junction contained 6 bases not matched to a gene. The CDR3 sequence is CASSPPGGSGNTIYF. In DNA, the CDR3 is TGTGCCAGCAGCCCGCCAGGGGGTTCTGGAAACACCATATATTTT.

Written as DNA, the CDR3 is TGTGCCAGCAGTTCCCGACTAGGGGCGTTCGGGGAGCTGTTTTTT. It yields the protein CASSSRLGAFGELFF. The V call is TRBV28, the J call TRBJ2-2; the D gene is possibly TRBD2 (6 bases). The V and J ends lost 4 bases and 7 bases respectively, with 16 bases between them. CDR1 MDHEN and CDR2 SYDVKM come from the germline V gene. The CDR3 spans 15 residues.

CDR3 nucleotides: TGTGCCAGCAGTAACCACAGGGGACCCTACGAGCAGTACTTC. Translation gives CASSNHRGPYEQYF. The chain employs TRBV27 and TRBJ2-7; 7 bases are a match to TRBD1. Germline CDR1 reads MNHEY; CDR2 reads SMNVEV (reference sequence). The length of the CDR3 is 14 residues. J lost 2 bases, V lost 5 bases, and 6 bases had no gene match.

The sample holds one count of this clone. The chain joins TRBV19 to TRBJ1-5; D might be TRBD1 (6 bases). V was trimmed by 9 bases and J by 4 bases, leaving 19 bases between them. The CDR3 loop spans 15 amino acids. Germline CDR1 LNHDA, CDR2 SQIVND (reference sequence). The CDR3 protein is CASEGGANANQPQHF. The CDR3 DNA is TGTGCCAGCGAGGGGGGGGCAAACGCGAATCAGCCCCAGCATTTT.

The chain employs TRBV9 and TRBJ2-3, with a tentative D call TRBD2 (6 bases). Trimming stripped 4 bases from V and 2 bases from J, with 11 bases between. Germline CDR1 SGDLS, CDR2 YYNGEE. This CDR3 is 14 amino acids long. CDR3 region: CASSPTSYTDTQYF. The DNA for the CDR3 is TGTGCCAGCAGCCCGACTAGTTACACAGATACGCAGTATTTT. Variable domain in full (rest from reference TRBV9 and TRBJ2-3): DSGVTQTPKHLITATGQRVTLRCSPRSGDLSVYWYQQSLDQGLQFLIQYYNGEERAKGNILERFSAQQFPDLHSELNLSSLELGDSALYFCASSPTSYTDTQYFGPGTRLTVL.